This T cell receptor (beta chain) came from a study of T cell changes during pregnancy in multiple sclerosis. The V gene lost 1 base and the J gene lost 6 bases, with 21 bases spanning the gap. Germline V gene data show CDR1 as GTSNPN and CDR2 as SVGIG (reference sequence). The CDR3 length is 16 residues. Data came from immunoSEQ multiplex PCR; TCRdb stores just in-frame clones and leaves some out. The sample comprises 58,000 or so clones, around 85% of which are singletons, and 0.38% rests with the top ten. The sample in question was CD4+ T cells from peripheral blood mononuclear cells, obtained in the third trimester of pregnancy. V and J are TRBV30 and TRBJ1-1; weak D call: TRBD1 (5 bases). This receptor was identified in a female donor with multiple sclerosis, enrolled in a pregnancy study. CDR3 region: CAWSAKGFPYDAEAFF. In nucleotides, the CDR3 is TGTGCCTGGAGTGCCAAGGGGTTCCCGTATGACGCTGAAGCTTTCTTT. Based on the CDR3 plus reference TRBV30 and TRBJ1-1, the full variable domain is SQTIHQWPATLVQPVGSPLSLECTVEGTSNPNLYWYRQAAGRGLQLLFYSVGIGQISSEVPQNLSASRPQDRQFILSSKKLLLSDSGFYLCAWSAKGFPYDAEAFFGQGTRLTVV.